This TCR beta chain was obtained from a study of T-cell reconstitution after alpha-beta-depleted transplantation in children (dated by TCRdb to the mid-2010s). Turning to the overall study: T-cell immune reconstitution after TCRalphabeta/CD19-depleted allogeneic hematopoietic cell transplantation in children was quantitatively tracked in the study by means of TCR repertoire profiling.

According to the study, the label for this sample's treatment or condition signals: allogeneic hematopoietic cell transplantation with graft depleted of TCRalphabeta T cells and CD19 B cells. The transplant recipients were children given TCRalphabeta/CD19-depleted allogeneic hematopoietic cell grafts. With respect to this clonotype: Its recognized antigen is unknown. One base away there is no much larger clone; base qualities are not given.

The study at large found these results: Apparently early alphabetaT-cell count recovery about two months after transplant reportedly relied on only several hundred rapidly expanded clones derived from non-depleted graft cells. In some patients, high TCRbeta diversity at day 60 was attributed to recipient T cells and intrathymic progenitors that had survived conditioning. The frequencies of hyperexpanded clones fell over the following months, and after one year, T-cell counts and TCRbeta diversity were mostly attributed to newly produced T cells.

The library came from PCR. Sequenced using an Illumina HiSeq 2500. TCR library preparation used molecular barcoding, with unique molecular identifiers applied to normalize quantification of the TCRbeta repertoire. In TCRdb, the public reads were trimmed at Q25 with fastp and aligned with MiXCR, with productive beta chains retained. Rows are combined by CDR3 protein, so each entry shows the most common genes and DNA. This sample is represented by about 830,000 distinct CDR3 sequences; about 15% of them were singletons. Roughly 5% of the sample rests with the top ten. Ends trimmed: V by 3 bases, J by 6 bases; bases unmatched to a gene: 13. Including the terminal cysteine and phenylalanine, the CDR3 comprises 17 residues. Only CDR3 DNA is held: 51 bases, read in frame from base 1.

This clonotype was sampled from a male patient younger than 18 who had a stem cell transplant for acute lymphoblastic leukemia, so the T cells may come from the graft donor. The chain is encoded by TRBV12-3 or TRBV12-4 joined to TRBJ2-3; the central 9 bases match TRBD2. The sample here was PBMCs, mostly from graft donor cells, taken 360 days after TCRalphabeta/CD19-depleted stem cell transplant. The CDR3 in this case is CASSFEYAGGGFDTQYF. The nucleotide sequence is given as TGTGCCAGCAGTTTTGAGTATGCGGGAGGGGGATTTGATACGCAGTATTTT.